A single sample is the source of the 13 T cell receptor beta chains below, sequenced in a study of blood T cells in healthy people across ages. A second PCR, run for roughly 6 to 11 cycles, used a sample-barcoded 5' primer plus a J-beta primer mix. TCRdb used MiXCR to reprocess the 5' RACE reads, holding one entry per CDR3 protein. This table holds fewer than 1 million distinct CDR3 sequences, 44% found once. The sample taken for sequencing was blood. The origin of the receptors is a man in his 60s in good health.

This clonotype occurred a few times. This may arise from a read error, as a much more abundant clone is one base away. The V and J genes are TRBV5-1 and TRBJ2-1; TRBD1 is a possible D gene (5 bases). Germline CDR1 is SGHRS and CDR2 is YFSETQ. The CDR3 is 17 residues long. The V gene lost 2 bases and the J gene lost 9 bases, with 24 bases spanning the gap. Here the CDR3 reads CASSFGIGAVREVEQFF. The CDR3 DNA sequence: TGCGCCAGCAGCTTTGGCATTGGGGCCGTTCGCGAGGTTGAGCAGTTCTTC.

CDR3 DNA sequence: TGTGCCAGCTCACGTTCCGGGACAGCCGGGAGGTACAATGAGCAGTTCTTC. Its protein is CASSRSGTAGRYNEQFF. This chain joins TRBV18 and TRBJ2-1; TRBD1 or TRBD2 may be the D gene (7 bases each). The V gene's germline CDR1 is KGHSH and CDR2 LQKENI. V lost 4 bases and J lost 4, with 20 bases in between. CDR3 length: 17 residues.

The V gene is TRBV12-3 or TRBV12-4, the J gene TRBJ1-5; tentative D call: TRBD1 (5 bases). The germline V and J ends were trimmed by 8 bases and 7 bases, with 12 bases remaining between them. CDR3 length: 12 residues. The CDR3: CASGGGLQPQHF. DNA for the CDR3: TGTGCCAGCGGGGGGGGACTCCAGCCCCAGCATTTT.

This clonotype was found once. The gene calls are TRBV12-3 or TRBV12-4 and TRBJ1-5; 12 bases agree with TRBD1. The trim removed 5 bases at V and 7 bases at J, leaving 21 bases unmatched. CDR3 size: 20 residues. The CDR3 sequence: CASSRTPIGPGQGATQPQHF. The CDR3 DNA reads TGTGCCAGCAGTCGAACTCCCATTGGTCCGGGACAGGGGGCAACCCAGCCCCAGCATTTT.

The chain couples TRBV7-2 to TRBJ2-7; no clear D. Trimming shortened V by 5 bases and J by 2 bases, and 10 bases separated the two germline ends. Germline V gene data show CDR1 as SGHTA and CDR2 as FQGNSA. This CDR3 comprises 13 residues. The DNA of the CDR3 is TGTGCCAGCAGCCCTACTTGGACCTACGAGCAGTACTTC. It specifies CASSPTWTYEQYF.

V gene TRBV20-1 combines with J gene TRBJ2-1; tentative D call: TRBD2 (5 bases). Germline lookup yields CDR1 DFQATT and CDR2 SNEGSKA (reference sequence). This CDR3 spans 16 amino acids. V lost 0 bases and J 0 bases, leaving 12 bases between the germline ends. The CDR3 reads CSARDPWRSSYNEQFF. Here the CDR3 DNA reads TGCAGTGCTAGAGATCCGTGGAGGAGCTCCTACAATGAGCAGTTCTTC.

The rearrangement links TRBV1 to TRBJ2-5. TRBV1 is a pseudogene. The CDR3 has 12 amino acids. The CDR3 sequence is CTKRPLRHEQYF. CDR3 coding DNA: TGCACCAAGCGCCCGCTTCGCCATGAGCAGTACTTC.

This clonotype was counted only a few times. This sequence joins TRBV11-2 and TRBJ2-5; D is ambiguous. The CDR3 contains 15 residues. Germline V gene data show CDR1 as SGHAT and CDR2 as FQNNGV. V was pared by 3 bases and J by 1 base, with 12 bases between. The CDR3 nucleotides read TGTGCCAGCAGCTTTAGACGGGCGGTCCAAGAGACCCAGTACTTC. Its protein is CASSFRRAVQETQYF.

The V gene is TRBV20-1, the J gene TRBJ1-2, with D unresolved. Germline CDR1 DFQATT, CDR2 SNEGSKA (reference sequence). The CDR3 is 13 residues long. The CDR3 nucleotides read TGCGGTGTCTCCGGTGATACTAACTATGGCTACACCTTC. Translating gives CGVSGDTNYGYTF.

The chain recombines TRBV7-2 with TRBJ2-4; a possible D gene is TRBD1 (6 bases). Trimming took off 5 bases at V and 1 base at J, with 12 bases between the two ends. The CDR3 length is 15 residues. Germline V gene lookup returns CDR1 SGHTA and CDR2 FQGNSA. CDR3 protein: CASSHREGAKNIQYF. The CDR3 region has the DNA TGTGCCAGCAGCCACAGGGAAGGGGCCAAAAACATTCAGTACTTC.

At least ten counts were recorded for this clonotype. The V call is TRBV12-3 or TRBV12-4, the J call TRBJ2-1; D gene uncertain. Between the trimmed V and J ends, which lost 0 bases and 9 bases, there was a span of 9 bases. This CDR3 is 13 amino acids long. CDR3 coding DNA: TGTGCCAGCAGTTTAGCAGGGATTGGTGAGCAGTTCTTC. Translating it yields CASSLAGIGEQFF.

This clonotype was counted once. The chain recombines TRBV6-1 with TRBJ1-1; D remains unclear. The V end was cut by 0 bases, the J end by 2 bases, with 7 bases between. This CDR3 has 14 residues. CDR1 and CDR2 from the germline V gene are MNHNS and SASEGT. The CDR3 nucleotides are TGTGCCAGCAGTGAAGCCGGCAGCAACACTGAAGCTTTCTTT. Translating it yields CASSEAGSNTEAFF.

The gene calls are TRBV10-3 and TRBJ2-3, with a weak D call TRBD1 (6 bases). V lost 8 bases, J lost 3 bases, and 33 bases lay in between. Per germline, CDR1 ENHRY and CDR2 SYGVKD. This CDR3 has 20 amino acids. CDR3 residues: CAIFWIPFLRQGILTDTQYF. DNA of the CDR3: TGTGCCATCTTCTGGATCCCCTTCCTTCGGCAGGGGATATTGACAGATACGCAGTATTTT.